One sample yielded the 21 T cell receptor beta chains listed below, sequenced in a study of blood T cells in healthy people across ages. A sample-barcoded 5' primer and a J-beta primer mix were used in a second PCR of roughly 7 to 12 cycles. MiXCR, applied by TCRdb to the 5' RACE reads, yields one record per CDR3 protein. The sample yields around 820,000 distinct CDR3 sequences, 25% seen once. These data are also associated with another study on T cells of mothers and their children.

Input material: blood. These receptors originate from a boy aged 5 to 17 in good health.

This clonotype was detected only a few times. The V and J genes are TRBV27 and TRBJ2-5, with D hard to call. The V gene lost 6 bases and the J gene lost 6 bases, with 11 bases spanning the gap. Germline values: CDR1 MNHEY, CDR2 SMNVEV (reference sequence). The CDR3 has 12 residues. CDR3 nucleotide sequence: TGTGCCAGCAGAAACCTTTTGCAGACCCAGTACTTC. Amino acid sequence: CASRNLLQTQYF.

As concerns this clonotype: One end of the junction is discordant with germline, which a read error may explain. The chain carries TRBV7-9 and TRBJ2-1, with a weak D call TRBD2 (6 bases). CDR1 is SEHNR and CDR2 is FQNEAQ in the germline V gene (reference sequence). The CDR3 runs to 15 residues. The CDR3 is CASNLVMLALNERFF. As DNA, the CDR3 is TGTGCCAGCAACTTAGTAATGCTAGCGCTCAATGAGCGGTTCTTC.

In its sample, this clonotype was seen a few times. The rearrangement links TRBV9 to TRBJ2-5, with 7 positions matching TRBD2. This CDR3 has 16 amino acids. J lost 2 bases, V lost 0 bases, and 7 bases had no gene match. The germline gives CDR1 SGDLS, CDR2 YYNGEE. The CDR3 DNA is TGTGCCAGCAGCGTAGTTCCTAGCGGCGGTCAAGAGACCCAGTACTTC. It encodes CASSVVPSGGQETQYF.

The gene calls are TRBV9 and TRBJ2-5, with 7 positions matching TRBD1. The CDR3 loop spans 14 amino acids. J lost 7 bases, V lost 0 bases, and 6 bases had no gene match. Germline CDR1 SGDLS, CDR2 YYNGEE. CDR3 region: CASSVARGGGTQYF. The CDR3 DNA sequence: TGTGCCAGCAGCGTAGCCCGAGGGGGCGGGACCCAGTACTTC.

This CDR3 reads CSARSAGEREQFF. CDR3 coding DNA: TGCAGTGCTAGATCAGCGGGAGAGCGGGAGCAGTTCTTC. V gene TRBV20-1 combines with J gene TRBJ2-5, with 8 nucleotides matching TRBD2. Gene TRBJ2-1 matches the end of the DNA better, so the J call may be wrong. CDR1 and CDR2 (germline): DFQATT, SNEGSKA (reference sequence). This CDR3 contains 13 residues.

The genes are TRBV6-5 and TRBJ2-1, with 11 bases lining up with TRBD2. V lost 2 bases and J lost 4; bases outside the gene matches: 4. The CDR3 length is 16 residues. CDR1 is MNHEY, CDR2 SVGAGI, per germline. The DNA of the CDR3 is TGTGCCAGCAGTTACCGGGGACTAGCGGAATACAATGAGCAGTTCTTC. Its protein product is CASSYRGLAEYNEQFF.

CDR3 region: CASSMQTPRKLFF. CDR3 nucleotides: TGTGCCAGCAGTATGCAGACCCCACGAAAACTGTTTTTT. The chain recombines TRBV28 with TRBJ1-4, with D hard to call. Germline CDR1 is MDHEN and CDR2 is SYDVKM. Trimming pared 5 bases from V and 10 bases from J, leaving 14 bases between. The CDR3 has 13 residues.

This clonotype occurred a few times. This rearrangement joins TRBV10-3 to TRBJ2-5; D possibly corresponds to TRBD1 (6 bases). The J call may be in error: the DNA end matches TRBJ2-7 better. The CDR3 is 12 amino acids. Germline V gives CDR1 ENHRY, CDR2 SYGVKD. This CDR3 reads CAIQDSSYEQYF. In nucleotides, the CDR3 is TGTGCCATACAGGACAGCTCCTACGAGCAGTACTTC.

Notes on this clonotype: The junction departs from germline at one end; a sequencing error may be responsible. CDR3 in amino acids: CAISDSRGRNSSYNVQFF. The DNA of the CDR3 is TGTGCCATCAGTGACTCGAGGGGGCGTAATAGCTCCTACAATGTGCAGTTCTTC. V gene TRBV10-3 combines with J gene TRBJ2-1; 7 positions agree with TRBD1. Germline V gene data show CDR1 as ENHRY and CDR2 as SYGVKD. This CDR3 is 18 amino acids long.

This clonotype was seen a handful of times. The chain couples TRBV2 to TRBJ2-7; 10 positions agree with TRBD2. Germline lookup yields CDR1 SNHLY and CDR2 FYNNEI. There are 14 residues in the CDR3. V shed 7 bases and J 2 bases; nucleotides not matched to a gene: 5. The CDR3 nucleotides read TGTGCCAGCACGGGGCTAGCGGGAGCCTACGAGCAGTACTTC. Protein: CASTGLAGAYEQYF. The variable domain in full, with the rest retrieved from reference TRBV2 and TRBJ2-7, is EPEVTQTPSHQVTQMGQEVILRCVPISNHLYFYWYRQILGQKVEFLVSFYNNEISEKSEIFDDQFSVERPDGSNFTLKIRSTKLEDSAMYFCASTGLAGAYEQYFGPGTRLTVT.

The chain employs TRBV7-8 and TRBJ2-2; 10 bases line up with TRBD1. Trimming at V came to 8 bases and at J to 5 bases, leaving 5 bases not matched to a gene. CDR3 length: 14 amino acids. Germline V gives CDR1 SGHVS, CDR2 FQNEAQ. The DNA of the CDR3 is TGTGCCAGCGGGGGGACAGGGGAGACCGGGGAGCTGTTTTTT. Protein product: CASGGTGETGELFF.

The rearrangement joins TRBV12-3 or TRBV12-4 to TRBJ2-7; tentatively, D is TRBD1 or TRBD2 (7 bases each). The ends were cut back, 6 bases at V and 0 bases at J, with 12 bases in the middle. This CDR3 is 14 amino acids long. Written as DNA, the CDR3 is TGTGCCAGCAGCAGGGGGGGGGCCTCCTACGAGCAGTACTTC. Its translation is CASSRGGASYEQYF.

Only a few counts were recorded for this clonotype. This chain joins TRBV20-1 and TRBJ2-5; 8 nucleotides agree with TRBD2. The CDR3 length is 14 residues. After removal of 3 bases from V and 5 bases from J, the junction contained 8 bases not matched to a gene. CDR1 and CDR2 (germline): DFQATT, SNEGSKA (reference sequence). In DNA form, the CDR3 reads TGCAGTGCTAGCTCGCGGGGGGTAGGGGAGACCCAGTACTTC. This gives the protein CSASSRGVGETQYF.

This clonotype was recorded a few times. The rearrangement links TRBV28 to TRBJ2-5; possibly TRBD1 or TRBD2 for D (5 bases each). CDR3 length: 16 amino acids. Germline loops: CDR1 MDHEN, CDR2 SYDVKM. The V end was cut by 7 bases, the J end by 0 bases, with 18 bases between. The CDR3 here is CASTGTAVLYQETQYF. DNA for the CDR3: TGTGCCAGCACCGGGACCGCCGTTCTGTACCAAGAGACCCAGTACTTC.

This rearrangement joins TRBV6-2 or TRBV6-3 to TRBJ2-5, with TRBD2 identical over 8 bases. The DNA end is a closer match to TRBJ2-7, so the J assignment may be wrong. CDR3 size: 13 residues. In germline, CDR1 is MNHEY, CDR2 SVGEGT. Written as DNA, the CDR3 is TGTGCCAGCAGTCACAAGACTAGCGACGAGCAGTACTTC. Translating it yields CASSHKTSDEQYF.

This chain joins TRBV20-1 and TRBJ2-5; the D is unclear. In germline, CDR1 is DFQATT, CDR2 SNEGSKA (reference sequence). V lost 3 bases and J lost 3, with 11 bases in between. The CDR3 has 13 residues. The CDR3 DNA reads TGCAGTGCTAGTTCCGGCATTGAAGAGACCCAGTACTTC. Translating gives CSASSGIEETQYF.

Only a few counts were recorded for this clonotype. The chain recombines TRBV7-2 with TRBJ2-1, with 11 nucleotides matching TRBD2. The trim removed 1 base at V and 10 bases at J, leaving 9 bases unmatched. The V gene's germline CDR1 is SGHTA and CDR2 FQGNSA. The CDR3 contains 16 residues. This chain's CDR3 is CASSLGLAGGQGEQFF. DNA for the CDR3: TGTGCCAGCAGCTTAGGCCTAGCGGGGGGCCAGGGGGAGCAGTTCTTC.

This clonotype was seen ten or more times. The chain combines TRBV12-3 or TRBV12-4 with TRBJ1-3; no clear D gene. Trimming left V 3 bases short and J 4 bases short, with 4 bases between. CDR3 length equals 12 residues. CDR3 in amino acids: CASSFEGNTIYF. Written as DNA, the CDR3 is TGTGCCAGCAGTTTTGAGGGAAACACCATATATTTT.

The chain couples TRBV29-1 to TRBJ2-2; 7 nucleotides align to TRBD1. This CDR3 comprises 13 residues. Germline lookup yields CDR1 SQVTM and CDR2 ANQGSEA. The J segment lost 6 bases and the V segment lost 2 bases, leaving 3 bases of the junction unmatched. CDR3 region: CSVEQGEAGELFF. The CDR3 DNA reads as TGCAGCGTTGAACAGGGGGAAGCCGGGGAGCTGTTTTTT.

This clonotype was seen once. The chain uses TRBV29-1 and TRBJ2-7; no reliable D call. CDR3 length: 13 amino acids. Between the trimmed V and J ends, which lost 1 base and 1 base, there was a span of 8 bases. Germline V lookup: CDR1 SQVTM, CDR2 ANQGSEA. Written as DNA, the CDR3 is TGCAGCGTTGAAGGTCCTCCTTCCTACGAGCAGTACTTC. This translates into CSVEGPPSYEQYF.

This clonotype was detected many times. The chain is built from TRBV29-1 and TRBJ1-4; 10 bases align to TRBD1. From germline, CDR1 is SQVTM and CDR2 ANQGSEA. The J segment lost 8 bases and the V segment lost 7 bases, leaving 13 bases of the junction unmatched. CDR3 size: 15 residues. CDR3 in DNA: TGCAGCGCCGCCGGAAGGGAGGACAGGGGGGAAAAACTGTTTTTT. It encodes CSAAGREDRGEKLFF.